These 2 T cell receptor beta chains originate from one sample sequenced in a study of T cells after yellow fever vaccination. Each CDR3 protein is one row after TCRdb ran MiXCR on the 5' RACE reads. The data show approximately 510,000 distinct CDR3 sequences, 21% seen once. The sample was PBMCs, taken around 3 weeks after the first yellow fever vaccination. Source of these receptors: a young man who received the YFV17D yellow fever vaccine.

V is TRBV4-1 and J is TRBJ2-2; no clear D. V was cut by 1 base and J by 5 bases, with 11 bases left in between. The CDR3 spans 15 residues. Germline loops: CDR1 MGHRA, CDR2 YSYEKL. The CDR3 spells CASSQGGHFTGELFF. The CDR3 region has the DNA TGCGCCAGCAGCCAAGGTGGCCACTTTACCGGGGAGCTGTTTTTT.

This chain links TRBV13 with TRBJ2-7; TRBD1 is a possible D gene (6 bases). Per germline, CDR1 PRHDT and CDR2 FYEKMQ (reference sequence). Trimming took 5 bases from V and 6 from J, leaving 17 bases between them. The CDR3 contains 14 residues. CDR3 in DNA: TGTGCCAGCAGCAGAACAGGGTTATCCCCCGAGCAGTACGTC. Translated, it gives CASSRTGLSPEQYV.